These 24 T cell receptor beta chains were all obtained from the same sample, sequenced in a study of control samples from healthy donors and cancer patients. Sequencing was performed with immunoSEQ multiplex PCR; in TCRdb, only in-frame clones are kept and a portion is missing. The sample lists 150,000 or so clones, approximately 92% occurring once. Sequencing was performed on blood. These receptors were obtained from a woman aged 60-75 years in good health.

In DNA form, the CDR3 reads TGTGCCAGCAGCTTCTGGACCTATGGGAATCTGGGCTACGAGCAGTACTTC. Protein product: CASSFWTYGNLGYEQYF. The chain has TRBV7-2 and TRBJ2-7; D unresolved. Germline lookup yields CDR1 SGHTA and CDR2 FQGNSA. The CDR3 has 17 residues. V was cut by 3 bases and J by 3 bases, with 21 bases left in between. Combining the CDR3 with reference TRBV7-2 and TRBJ2-7 gives the whole variable domain GAGVSQSPSNKVTEKGKDVELRCDPISGHTALYWYRQSLGQGLEFLIYFQGNSAPDKSGLPSDRFSAERTGGSVSTLTIQRTQQEDSAVYLCASSFWTYGNLGYEQYFGPGTRLTVT.

The CDR3 sequence: CASRPTGVFYGYTF. In nucleotides, the CDR3 is TGTGCCAGCAGACCGACAGGGGTCTTTTATGGCTACACCTTC. The genes are TRBV6-5 and TRBJ1-2; 8 nucleotides agree with TRBD1. Germline CDR1 MNHEY, CDR2 SVGAGI. After removal of 6 bases from V and 5 bases from J, the junction contained 8 bases not matched to a gene. The length of the CDR3 is 14 residues.

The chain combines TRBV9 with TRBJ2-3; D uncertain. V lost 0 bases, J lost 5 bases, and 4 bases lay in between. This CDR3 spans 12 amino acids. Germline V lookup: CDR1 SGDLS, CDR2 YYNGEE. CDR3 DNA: TGTGCCAGCAGCGTAGAGGGAGATACGCAGTATTTT. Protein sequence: CASSVEGDTQYF.

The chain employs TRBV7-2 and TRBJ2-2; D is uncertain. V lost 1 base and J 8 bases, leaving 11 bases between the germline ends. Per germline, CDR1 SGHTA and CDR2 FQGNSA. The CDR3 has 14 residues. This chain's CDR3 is CASSLVENLGELFF. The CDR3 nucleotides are TGTGCCAGCAGCTTAGTGGAGAACTTAGGGGAGCTGTTTTTT.

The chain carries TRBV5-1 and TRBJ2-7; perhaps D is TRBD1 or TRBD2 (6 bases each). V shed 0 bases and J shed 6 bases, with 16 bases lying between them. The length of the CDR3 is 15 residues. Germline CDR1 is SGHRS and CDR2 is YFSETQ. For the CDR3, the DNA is TGCGCCAGCAGCTTGGCTGCGGGGCCCAGGGGCGAGCAGTACTTC. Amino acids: CASSLAAGPRGEQYF.

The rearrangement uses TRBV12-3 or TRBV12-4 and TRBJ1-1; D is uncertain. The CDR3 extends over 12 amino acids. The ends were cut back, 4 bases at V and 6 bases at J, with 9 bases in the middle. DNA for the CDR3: TGTGCCAGCAGTTCCGGGGTCCCTGAAGCTTTCTTT. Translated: CASSSGVPEAFF.

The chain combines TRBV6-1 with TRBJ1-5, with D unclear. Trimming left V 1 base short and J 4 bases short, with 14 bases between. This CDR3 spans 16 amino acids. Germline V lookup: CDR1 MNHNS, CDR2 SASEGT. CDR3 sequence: CASSEEGRVLNQPQHF. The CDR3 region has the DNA TGTGCCAGCAGTGAAGAGGGTAGGGTCTTAAATCAGCCCCAGCATTTT.

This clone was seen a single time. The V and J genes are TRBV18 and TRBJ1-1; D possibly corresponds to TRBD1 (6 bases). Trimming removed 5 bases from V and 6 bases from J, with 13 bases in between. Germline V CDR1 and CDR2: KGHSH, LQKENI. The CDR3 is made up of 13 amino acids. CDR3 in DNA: TGTGCCAGCTCATCGAGGGGGGCCGCTGAAGCTTTCTTT. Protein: CASSSRGAAEAFF.

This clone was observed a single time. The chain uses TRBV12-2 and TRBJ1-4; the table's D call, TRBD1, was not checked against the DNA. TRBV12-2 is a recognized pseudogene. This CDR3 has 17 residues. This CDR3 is CASRLEGYGQINEKLFF. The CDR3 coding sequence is TGTGCAAGTCGCTTAGAGGGGTATGGGCAGATCAATGAAAAACTGTTTTTT.

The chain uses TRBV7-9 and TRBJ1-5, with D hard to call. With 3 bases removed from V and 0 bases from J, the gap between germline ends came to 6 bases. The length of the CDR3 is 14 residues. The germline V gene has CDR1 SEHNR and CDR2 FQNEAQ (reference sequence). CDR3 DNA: TGTGCCAGCAGCTTGTCTGATAGCAATCAGCCCCAGCATTTT. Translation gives CASSLSDSNQPQHF.

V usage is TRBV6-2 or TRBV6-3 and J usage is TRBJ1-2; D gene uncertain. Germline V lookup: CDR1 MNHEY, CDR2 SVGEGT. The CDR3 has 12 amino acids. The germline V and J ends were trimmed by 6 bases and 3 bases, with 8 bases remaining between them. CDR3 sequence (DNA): TGTGCCAGCAGCTCCGGACACTATGGCTACACCTTC. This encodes CASSSGHYGYTF.

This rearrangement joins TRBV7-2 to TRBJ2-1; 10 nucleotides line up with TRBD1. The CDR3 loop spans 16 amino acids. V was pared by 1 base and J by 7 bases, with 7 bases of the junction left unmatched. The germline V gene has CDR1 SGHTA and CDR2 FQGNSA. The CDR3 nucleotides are TGTGCCAGCAGCTTAGTGCGGGACAGGGGAAGGAATGAGCAGTTCTTC. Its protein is CASSLVRDRGRNEQFF.

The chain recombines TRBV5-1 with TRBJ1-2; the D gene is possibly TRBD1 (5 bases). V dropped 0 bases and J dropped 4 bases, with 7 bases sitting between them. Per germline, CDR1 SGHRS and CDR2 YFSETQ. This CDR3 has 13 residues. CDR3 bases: TGCGCCAGCAGCTTGGTCGACAGCTATGGCTACACCTTC. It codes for CASSLVDSYGYTF.

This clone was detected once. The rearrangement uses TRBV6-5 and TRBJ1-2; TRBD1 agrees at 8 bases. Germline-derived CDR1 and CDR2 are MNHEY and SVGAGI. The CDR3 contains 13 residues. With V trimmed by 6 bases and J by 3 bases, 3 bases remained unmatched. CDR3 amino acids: CASRKDRDYGYTF. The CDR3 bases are TGTGCCAGCAGAAAGGACAGGGACTATGGCTACACCTTC.

The CDR3 DNA is TGTGCCAGCAGCCTACTGACTAGCGGGACAGATACGCAGTATTTT. Translating it yields CASSLLTSGTDTQYF. The J gene is TRBJ2-3, the V gene TRBV5-6, with 10 nucleotides matching TRBD2. The CDR3 sequence is 15 residues long. The V and J ends lost 4 bases and 3 bases, in that order; junction bases with no gene match: 5. Germline V gene lookup returns CDR1 SGHDT and CDR2 YYEEEE.

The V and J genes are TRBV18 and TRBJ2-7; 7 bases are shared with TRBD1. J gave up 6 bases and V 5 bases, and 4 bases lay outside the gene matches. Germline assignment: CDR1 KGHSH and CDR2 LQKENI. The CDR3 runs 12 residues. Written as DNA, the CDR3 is TGTGCCAGCTCAAGTGACAGGGTCGAGCAGTACTTC. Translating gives CASSSDRVEQYF.

In DNA form, the CDR3 reads TGTGCCAGCAGCTTTCTTAGCGGGGGGCGGGGAGATACGCAGTATTTT. It translates to CASSFLSGGRGDTQYF. The V and J genes are TRBV7-2 and TRBJ2-3; the match to TRBD2 covers 10 bases. The germline V gene encodes CDR1 SGHTA and CDR2 FQGNSA. Trimming took 3 bases from V and 5 from J; bases not matched to a gene: 8. This CDR3 is 16 amino acids long.

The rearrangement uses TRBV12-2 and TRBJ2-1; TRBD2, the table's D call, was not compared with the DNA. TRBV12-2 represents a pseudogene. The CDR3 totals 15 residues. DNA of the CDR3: TGTGCAAGTCGCTTAGGGAGTCAGCGGGGGGGCGGGCAGTTCTTC. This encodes CASRLGSQRGGGQFF.

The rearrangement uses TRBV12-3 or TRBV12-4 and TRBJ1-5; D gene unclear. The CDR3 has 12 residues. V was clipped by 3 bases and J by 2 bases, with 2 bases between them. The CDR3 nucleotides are TGTGCCAGCAGTTTCGGCAATCAGCCCCAGCATTTT. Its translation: CASSFGNQPQHF.

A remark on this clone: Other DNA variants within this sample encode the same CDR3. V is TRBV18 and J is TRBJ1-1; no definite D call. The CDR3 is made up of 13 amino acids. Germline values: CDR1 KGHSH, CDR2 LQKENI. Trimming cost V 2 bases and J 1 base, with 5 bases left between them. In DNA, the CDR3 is TGTGCCAGCTCACCAACCCAGAACACTGAAGCTTTCTTT. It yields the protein CASSPTQNTEAFF.

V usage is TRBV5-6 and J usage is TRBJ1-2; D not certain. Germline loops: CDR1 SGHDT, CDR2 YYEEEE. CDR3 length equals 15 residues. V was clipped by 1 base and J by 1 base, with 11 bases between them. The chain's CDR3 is CASSLTELLNYGYTF. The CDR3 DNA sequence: TGTGCCAGCAGCTTGACGGAGCTTCTTAACTATGGCTACACCTTC.

CDR3 sequence reads: CASSNQDDSYEQYF. The CDR3 DNA reads as TGTGCCAGCAGTAATCAAGACGACTCCTACGAGCAGTACTTC. The chain uses TRBV5-6 and TRBJ2-7; D ambiguous. The CDR3 totals 14 residues. V was pared by 5 bases and J by 0 bases, with 12 bases between. From germline, CDR1 is SGHDT and CDR2 YYEEEE.

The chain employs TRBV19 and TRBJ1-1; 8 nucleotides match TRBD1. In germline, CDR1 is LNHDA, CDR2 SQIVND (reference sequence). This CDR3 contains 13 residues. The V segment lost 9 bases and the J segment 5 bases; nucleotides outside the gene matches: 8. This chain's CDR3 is CASWTGRRTEAFF. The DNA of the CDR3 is TGTGCCAGCTGGACAGGGCGTCGTACTGAAGCTTTCTTT.

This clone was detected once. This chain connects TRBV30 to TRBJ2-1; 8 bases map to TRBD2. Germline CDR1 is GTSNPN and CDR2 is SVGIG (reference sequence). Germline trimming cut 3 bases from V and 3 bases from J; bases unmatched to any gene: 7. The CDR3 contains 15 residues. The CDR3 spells CAWSPQGTSYNEQFF. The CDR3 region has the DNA TGTGCCTGGAGCCCCCAGGGGACTAGCTACAATGAGCAGTTCTTC.